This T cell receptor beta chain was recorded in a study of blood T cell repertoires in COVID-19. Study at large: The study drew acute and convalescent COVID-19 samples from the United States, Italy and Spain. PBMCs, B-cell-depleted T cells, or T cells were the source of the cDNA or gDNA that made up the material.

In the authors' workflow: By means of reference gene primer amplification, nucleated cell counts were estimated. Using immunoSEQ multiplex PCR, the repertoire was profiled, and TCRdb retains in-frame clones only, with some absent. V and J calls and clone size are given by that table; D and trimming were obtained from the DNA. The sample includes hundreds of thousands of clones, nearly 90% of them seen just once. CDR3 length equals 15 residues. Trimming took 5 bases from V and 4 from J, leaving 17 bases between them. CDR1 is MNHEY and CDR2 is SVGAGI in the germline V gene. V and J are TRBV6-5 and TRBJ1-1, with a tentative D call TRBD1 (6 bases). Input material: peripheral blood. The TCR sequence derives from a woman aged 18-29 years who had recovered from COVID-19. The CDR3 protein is CASSPWGGAFTEAFF. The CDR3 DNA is TGTGCCAGCAGTCCCTGGGGGGGGGCGTTCACTGAAGCTTTCTTT.